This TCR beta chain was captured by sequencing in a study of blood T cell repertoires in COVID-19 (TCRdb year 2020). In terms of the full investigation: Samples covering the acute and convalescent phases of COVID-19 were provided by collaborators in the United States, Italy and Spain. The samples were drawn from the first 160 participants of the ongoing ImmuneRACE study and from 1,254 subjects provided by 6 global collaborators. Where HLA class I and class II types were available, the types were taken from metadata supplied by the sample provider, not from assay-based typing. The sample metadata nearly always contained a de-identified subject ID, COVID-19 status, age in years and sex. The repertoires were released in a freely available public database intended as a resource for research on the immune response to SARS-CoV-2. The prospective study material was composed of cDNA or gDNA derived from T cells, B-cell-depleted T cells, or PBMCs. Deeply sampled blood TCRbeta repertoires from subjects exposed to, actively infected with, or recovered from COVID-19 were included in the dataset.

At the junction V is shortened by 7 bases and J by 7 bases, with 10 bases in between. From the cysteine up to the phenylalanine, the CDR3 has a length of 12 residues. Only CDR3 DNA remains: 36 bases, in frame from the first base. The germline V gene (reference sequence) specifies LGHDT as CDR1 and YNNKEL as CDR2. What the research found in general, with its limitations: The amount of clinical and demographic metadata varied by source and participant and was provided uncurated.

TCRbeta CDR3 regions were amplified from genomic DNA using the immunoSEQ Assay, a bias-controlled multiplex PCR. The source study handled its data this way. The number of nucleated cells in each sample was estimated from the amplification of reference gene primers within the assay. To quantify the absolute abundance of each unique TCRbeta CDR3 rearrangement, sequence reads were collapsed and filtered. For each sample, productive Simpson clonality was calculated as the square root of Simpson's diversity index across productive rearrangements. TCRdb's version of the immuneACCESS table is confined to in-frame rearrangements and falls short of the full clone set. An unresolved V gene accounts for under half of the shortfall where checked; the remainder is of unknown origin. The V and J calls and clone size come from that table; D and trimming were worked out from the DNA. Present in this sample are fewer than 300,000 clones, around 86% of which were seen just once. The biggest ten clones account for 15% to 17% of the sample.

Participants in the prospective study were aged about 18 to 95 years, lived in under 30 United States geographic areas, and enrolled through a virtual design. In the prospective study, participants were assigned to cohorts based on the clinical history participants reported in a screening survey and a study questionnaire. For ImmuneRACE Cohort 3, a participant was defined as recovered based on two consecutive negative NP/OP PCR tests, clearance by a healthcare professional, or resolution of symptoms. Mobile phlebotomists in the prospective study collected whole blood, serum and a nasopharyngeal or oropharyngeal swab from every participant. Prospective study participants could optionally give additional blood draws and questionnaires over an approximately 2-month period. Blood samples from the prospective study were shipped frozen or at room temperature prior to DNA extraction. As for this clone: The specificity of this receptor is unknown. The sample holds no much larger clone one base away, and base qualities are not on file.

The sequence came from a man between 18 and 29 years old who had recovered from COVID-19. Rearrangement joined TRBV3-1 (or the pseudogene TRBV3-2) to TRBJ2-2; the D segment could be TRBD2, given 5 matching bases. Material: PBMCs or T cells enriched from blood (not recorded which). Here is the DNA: TGTGCCAGCAATCGGGGTGGCGGGGAGCTGTTTTTT. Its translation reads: CASNRGGGELFF.